The sequence of this TCR beta chain was determined in a study of CD8+ T cells in alopecia areata. General study findings and limits: Normal scalp showed lower clonality than lesional scalp, especially alopecia totalis/universalis.

Extraction and reverse transcription of RNA yielded cDNA as the sequencing template. Only in-frame clones appear in the TCRdb table, and some are missing; sequencing was by immunoSEQ multiplex PCR. The data contain about 7,500 clones, less than 75% of them singletons. Several patients' sorted CD4+ cells yielded CD25+CD127- cells. Patients with alopecia areata provided lesional scalp punch biopsies as well as peripheral blood. This clone appeared a few times. The target antigen is unknown. The CDR3 sequence is 15 residues long. Germline assignment: CDR1 SGHAT and CDR2 FQNNGV. Trimming took 5 bases from V and 2 from J; bases not matched to a gene: 5.

This receptor was identified in a human donor with alopecia areata. The chain joins TRBV11-2 to TRBJ2-2, with TRBD2 identical over 7 bases. Input material: CD4+ Tregs sorted from blood. CDR3 amino acids: CASSPREGNTGELFF. CDR3 DNA sequence: TGTGCCAGCAGCCCCAGGGAGGGTAACACCGGGGAGCTGTTTTTT.